These 6 T cell receptor beta chains came from one sample sequenced in a study of prognosis after radiotherapy for stage I lung cancer. Template was genomic DNA; TCR beta CDR3 amplified in two multiplex PCR rounds. The use of primers specific to each TRBV and TRBJ gene characterized first-round PCR. TCRdb reprocessed the multiplex PCR reads with MiXCR, giving one entry per CDR3 protein. Here the sample spans about 15,000 distinct CDR3 sequences, roughly a third being singletons. The material sequenced was PBMCs, taken before or after stereotactic body radiation therapy (not recorded which). All receptors come from a donor at least 50 years old with non-small cell lung cancer.

There are many counts of this clonotype. The genes are TRBV12-3 or TRBV12-4 and TRBJ1-5, with a tentative D call TRBD1 (6 bases). With 4 bases removed from V and 2 bases from J, the gap between germline ends came to 15 bases. This CDR3 contains 16 residues. For the CDR3, the DNA is TGTGCCAGCAGTTCCGAGGGGGGGGTAGGCAATCAGCCCCAGCATTTT. Its translation: CASSSEGGVGNQPQHF.

Remarks on this clonotype: The junction and the germline gene differ at one end; a read error may be behind it. DNA for the CDR3: TGCAGTGCTAGAGATTACGGGACAGGGCATACCGGGGAGATGTTTTTT. This encodes CSARDYGTGHTGEMFF. This chain uses TRBV20-1 with TRBJ2-2; 9 bases line up with TRBD1. CDR1 is DFQATT, CDR2 SNEGSKA, per germline (reference sequence). CDR3 length: 16 residues.

This clonotype was recorded many times. The chain recombines TRBV18 with TRBJ1-1; D remains unclear. CDR1 is KGHSH, CDR2 LQKENI, per germline. The CDR3 totals 13 residues. The V end lost 0 bases, the J end lost 5 bases, and 7 bases lay between the germline ends. The CDR3 coding sequence is TGTGCCAGCTCACCACCGGCGGCGACTGAAGCTTTCTTT. This encodes CASSPPAATEAFF.

This clonotype was observed many times. This chain links TRBV20-1 with TRBJ1-5; no clear D gene. V was shortened by 1 base and J by 2 bases, with 6 bases between the two germline ends. Germline CDR1 and CDR2: DFQATT and SNEGSKA (reference sequence). The CDR3 is made up of 13 amino acids. The CDR3 reads CSARGDGNQPQHF. CDR3 nucleotide sequence: TGCAGTGCTAGAGGGGATGGCAATCAGCCCCAGCATTTT.

In its sample, this clonotype ranks as medium-sized (0.01 to 0.1%). The chain employs TRBV5-1 and TRBJ2-3; no clear D gene. CDR3 size: 13 residues. V was pared by 4 bases and J by 3 bases, with 9 bases between. The V gene's germline CDR1 is SGHRS and CDR2 YFSETQ. CDR3 sequence reads: CASSAAGTDTQYF. The CDR3 DNA sequence: TGCGCCAGCAGCGCAGCTGGGACAGATACGCAGTATTTT.

Notes on this clonotype: A read error likely explains this, since a far larger clone differs by one base. The chain carries TRBV6-1 and TRBJ1-2, with a weak D call TRBD1 (5 bases). Germline assignment: CDR1 MNHNS and CDR2 SASEGT. Trimming took 6 bases from V and 0 from J, leaving 14 bases between them. The CDR3 is 15 amino acids. The CDR3 DNA sequence: TGTGCCAGCAGACCCGCAGGGAATTCTAACTATGGCTACACCTTC. It translates to CASRPAGNSNYGYTF.